The clone carrying this T cell receptor beta chain is a singleton in its sample. Its target is unknown. The data are from a study of OX40 agonist ivuxolimab in advanced cancers. Study background: Hepatocellular carcinoma, melanoma, renal cell or head and neck cancer was diagnosed in the dose-escalation patients. Partial responses were observed in three patients, of whom one had hepatocellular carcinoma and two had cutaneous melanoma.

The CDR3 is 16 residues long. Germline assignment: CDR1 LGHNA and CDR2 YNFKEQ. The V gene lost 1 base and the J gene lost 3 bases, with 15 bases spanning the gap. This table comes from immunoSEQ multiplex PCR, and its TCRdb copy is limited to in-frame clones, with some not included. In the table there are about 70,000 clones, about 93% of which are singletons. Findings of the study overall: More expanded clones were found, on average, in CD8+ than in CD4+ T cells.

The source material was CD4+ or CD8+ T cells sorted from blood, sampled in a trial of the OX40 agonist ivuxolimab. The source is an adult with an advanced solid tumor such as melanoma, head and neck, liver or kidney cancer. The V and J genes are TRBV4-2 and TRBJ2-5; D may be TRBD2 (5 bases). The CDR3 spells CASSQVSEGLKETQYF. Here the CDR3 DNA reads TGTGCCAGCAGCCAAGTATCCGAGGGCCTCAAAGAGACCCAGTACTTC.